The entry below gives a single TCR beta chain sequence along with its context. V gave up 1 base and J gave up 3 bases, with 10 bases separating them. This CDR3 is 14 amino acids long. CDR1 is SEHNR, CDR2 FQNEAQ, per germline (reference sequence). This sample is part of a study of chronic HIV infection and antiretroviral therapy. Via MiXCR, TCRdb re-called the 5' RACE reads, giving one row per CDR3 protein. The sample has 40,000 to 50,000 distinct CDR3 sequences; approximately 19% are singletons. The receptor was derived from an adult who had HIV and had not received antiretroviral therapy, or was an uninfected healthy control (not recorded which). The sample taken for sequencing was peripheral blood. The genes are TRBV7-9 and TRBJ2-7; D unclear. In nucleotides, the CDR3 is TGTGCCAGCAGCTTAGTCACCGGTAACTACGAGCAGTACTTC. It yields the protein CASSLVTGNYEQYF. The whole variable domain, remainder taken from reference TRBV7-9 and TRBJ2-7, is DTGVSQNPRHKITKRGQNVTFRCDPISEHNRLYWYRQTLGQGPEFLTYFQNEAQLEKSRLLSDRFSAERPKGSFSTLEIQRTEQGDSAMYLCASSLVTGNYEQYFGPGTRLTVT.